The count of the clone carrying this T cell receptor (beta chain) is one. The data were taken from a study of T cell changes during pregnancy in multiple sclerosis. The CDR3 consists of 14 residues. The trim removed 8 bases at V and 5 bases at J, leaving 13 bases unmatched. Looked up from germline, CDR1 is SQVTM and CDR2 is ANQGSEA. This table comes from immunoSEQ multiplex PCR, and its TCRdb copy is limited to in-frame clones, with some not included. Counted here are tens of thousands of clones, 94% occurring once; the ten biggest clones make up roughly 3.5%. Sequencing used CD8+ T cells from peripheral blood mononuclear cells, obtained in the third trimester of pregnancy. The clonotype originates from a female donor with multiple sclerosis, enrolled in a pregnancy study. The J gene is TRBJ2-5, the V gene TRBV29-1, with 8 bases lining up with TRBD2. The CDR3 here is CSPIRSSGRETQYF. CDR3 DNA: TGCAGCCCGATTCGATCTAGCGGGCGGGAGACCCAGTACTTC.